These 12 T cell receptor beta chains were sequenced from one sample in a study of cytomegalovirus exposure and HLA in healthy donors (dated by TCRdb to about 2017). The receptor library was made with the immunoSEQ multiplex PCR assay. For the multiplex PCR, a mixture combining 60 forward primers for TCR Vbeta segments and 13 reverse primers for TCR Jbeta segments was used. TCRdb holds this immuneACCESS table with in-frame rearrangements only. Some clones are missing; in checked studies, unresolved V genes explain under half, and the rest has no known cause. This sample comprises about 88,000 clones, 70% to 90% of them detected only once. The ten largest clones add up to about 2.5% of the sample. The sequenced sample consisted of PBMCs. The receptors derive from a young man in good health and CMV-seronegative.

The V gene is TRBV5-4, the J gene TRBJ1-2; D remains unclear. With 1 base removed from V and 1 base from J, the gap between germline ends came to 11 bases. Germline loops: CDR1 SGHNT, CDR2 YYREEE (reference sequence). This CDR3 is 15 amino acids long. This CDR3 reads CASSLPTGVNYGYTF. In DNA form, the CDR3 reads TGTGCCAGCAGCTTGCCGACTGGCGTTAACTATGGCTACACCTTC.

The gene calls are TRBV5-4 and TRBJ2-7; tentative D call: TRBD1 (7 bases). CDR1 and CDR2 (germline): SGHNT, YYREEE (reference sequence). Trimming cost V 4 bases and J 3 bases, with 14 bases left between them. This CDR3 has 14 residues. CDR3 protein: CASSPGGTDYEQYF. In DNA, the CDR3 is TGTGCCAGCAGCCCCGGAGGGACAGACTACGAGCAGTACTTC.

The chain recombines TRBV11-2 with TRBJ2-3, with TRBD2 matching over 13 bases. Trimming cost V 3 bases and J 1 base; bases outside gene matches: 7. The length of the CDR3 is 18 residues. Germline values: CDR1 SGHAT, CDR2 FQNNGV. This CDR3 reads CASSLLLAGGWGTDTQYF. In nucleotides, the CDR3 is TGTGCCAGCAGCTTGTTACTAGCGGGAGGGTGGGGCACAGATACGCAGTATTTT.

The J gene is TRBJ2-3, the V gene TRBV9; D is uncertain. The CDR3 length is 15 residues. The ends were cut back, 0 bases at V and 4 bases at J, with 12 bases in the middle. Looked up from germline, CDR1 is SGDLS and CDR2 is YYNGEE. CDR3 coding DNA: TGTGCCAGCAGCGTAGCCCATGGCCGCCCAGATACGCAGTATTTT. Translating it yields CASSVAHGRPDTQYF.

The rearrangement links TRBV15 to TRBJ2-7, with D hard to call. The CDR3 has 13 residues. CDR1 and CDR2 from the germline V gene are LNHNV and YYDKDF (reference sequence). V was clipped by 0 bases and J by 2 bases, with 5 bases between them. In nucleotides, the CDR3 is TGTGCCACCAGCAGAGACAAGCCCTACGAGCAGTACTTC. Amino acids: CATSRDKPYEQYF.

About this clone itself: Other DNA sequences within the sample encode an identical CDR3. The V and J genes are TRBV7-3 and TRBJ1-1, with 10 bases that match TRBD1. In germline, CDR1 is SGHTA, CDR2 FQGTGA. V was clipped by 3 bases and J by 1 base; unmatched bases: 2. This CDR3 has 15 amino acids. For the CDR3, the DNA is TGTGCCAGCAGCTTGACAGGGGGCCAGAACACTGAAGCTTTCTTT. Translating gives CASSLTGGQNTEAFF.

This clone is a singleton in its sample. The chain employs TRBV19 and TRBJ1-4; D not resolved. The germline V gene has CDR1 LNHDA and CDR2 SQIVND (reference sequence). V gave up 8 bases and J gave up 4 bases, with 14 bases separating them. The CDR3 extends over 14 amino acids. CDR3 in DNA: TGTGCCAGTGGTGACCGGAGAAATAATGAAAAACTGTTTTTT. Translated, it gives CASGDRRNNEKLFF. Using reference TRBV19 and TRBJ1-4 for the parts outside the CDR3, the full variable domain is DGGITQSPKYLFRKEGQNVTLSCEQNLNHDAMYWYRQDPGQGLRLIYYSQIVNDFQKGDIAEGYSVSREKKESFPLTVTSAQKNPTAFYLCASGDRRNNEKLFFGSGTQLSVL.

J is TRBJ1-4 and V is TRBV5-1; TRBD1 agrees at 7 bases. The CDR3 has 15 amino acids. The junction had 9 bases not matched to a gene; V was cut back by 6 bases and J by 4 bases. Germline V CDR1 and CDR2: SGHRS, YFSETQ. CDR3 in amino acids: CASTYGQAGNEKLFF. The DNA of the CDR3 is TGCGCCAGCACCTACGGACAGGCTGGTAATGAAAAACTGTTTTTT.

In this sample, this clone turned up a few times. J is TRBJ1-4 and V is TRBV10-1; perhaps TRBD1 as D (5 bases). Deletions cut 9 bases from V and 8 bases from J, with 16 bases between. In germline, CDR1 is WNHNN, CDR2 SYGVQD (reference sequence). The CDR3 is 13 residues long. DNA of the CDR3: TGCGCCAGGACGGGGGGGGATCGAGAAAAACTGTTTTTT. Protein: CARTGGDREKLFF.

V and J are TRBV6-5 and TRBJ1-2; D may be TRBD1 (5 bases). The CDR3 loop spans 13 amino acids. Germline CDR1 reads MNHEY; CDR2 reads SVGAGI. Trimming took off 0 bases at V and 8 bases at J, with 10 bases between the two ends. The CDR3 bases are TGTGCCAGCAGTTACTCCGGGACTGGGGGCTACACCTTC. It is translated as CASSYSGTGGYTF.

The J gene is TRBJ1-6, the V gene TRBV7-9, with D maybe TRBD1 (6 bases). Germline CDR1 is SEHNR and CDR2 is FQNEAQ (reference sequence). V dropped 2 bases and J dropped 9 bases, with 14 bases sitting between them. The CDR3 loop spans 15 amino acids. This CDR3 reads CASSLLVQGRSPLHF. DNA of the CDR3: TGTGCCAGCAGCTTACTCGTCCAGGGGCGTTCACCCCTCCACTTT.

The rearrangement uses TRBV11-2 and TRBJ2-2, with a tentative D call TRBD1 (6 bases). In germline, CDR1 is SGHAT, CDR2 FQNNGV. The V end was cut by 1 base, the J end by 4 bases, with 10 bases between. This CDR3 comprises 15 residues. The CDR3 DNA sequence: TGTGCCAGCAGCTTAGCAGGGGCTGGCACCGGGGAGCTGTTTTTT. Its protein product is CASSLAGAGTGELFF.